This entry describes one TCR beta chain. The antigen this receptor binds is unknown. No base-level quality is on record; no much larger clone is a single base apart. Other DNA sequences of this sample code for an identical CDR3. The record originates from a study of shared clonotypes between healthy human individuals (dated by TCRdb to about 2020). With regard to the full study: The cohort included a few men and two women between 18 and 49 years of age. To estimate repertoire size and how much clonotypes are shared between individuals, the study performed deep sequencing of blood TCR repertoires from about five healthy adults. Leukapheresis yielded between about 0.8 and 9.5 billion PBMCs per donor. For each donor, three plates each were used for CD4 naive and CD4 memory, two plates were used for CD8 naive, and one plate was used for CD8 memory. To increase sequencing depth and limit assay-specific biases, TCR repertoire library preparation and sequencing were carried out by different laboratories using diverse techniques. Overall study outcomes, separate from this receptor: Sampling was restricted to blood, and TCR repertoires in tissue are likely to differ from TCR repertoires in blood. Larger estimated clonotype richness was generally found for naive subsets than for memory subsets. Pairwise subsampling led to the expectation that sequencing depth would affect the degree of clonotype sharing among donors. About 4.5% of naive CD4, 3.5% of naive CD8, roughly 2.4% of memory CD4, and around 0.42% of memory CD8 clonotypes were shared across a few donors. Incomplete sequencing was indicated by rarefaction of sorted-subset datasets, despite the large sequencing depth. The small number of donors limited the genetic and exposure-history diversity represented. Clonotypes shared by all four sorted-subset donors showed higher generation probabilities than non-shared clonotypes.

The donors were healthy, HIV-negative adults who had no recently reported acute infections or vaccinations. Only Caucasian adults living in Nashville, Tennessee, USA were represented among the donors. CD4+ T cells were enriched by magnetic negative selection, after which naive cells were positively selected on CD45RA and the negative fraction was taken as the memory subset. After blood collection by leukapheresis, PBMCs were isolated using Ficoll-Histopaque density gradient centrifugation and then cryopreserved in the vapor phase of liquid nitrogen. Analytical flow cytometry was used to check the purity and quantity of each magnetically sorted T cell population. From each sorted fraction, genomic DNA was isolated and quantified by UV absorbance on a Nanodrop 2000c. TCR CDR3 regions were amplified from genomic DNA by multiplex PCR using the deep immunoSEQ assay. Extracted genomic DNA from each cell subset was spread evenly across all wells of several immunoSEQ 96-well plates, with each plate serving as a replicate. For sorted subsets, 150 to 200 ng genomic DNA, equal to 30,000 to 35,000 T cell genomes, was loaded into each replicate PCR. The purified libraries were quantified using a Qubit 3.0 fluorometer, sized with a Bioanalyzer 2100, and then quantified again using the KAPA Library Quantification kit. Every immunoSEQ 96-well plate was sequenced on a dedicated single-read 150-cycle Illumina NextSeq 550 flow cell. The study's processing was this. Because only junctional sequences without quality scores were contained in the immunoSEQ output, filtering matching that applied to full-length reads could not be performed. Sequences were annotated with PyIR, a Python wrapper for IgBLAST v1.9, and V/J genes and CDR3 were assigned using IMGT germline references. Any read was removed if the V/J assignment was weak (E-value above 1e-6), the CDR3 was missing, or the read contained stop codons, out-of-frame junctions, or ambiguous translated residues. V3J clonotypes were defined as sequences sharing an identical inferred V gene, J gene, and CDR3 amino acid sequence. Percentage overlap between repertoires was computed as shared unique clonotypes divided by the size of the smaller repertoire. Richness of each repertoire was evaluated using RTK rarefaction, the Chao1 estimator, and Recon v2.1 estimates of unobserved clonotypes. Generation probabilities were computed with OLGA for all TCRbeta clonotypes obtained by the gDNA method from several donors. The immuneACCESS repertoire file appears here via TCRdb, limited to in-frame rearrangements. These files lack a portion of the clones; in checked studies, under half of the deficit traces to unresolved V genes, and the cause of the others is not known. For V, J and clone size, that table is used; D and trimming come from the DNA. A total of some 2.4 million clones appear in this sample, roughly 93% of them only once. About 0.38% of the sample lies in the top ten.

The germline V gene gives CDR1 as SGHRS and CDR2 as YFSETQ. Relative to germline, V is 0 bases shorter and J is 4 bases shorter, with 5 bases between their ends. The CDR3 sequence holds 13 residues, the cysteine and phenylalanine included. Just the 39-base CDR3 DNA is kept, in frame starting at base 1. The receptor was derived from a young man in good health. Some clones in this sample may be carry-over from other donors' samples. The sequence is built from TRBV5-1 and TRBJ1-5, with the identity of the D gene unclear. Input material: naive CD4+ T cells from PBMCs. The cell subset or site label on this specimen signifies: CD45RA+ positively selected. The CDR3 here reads CASSLDPNQPQHF. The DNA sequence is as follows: TGCGCCAGCAGCTTGGACCCTAATCAGCCCCAGCATTTT.